The entry below gives a single TCR beta chain sequence along with its context. There is no known antigen for this receptor. No base quality information exists; no much larger clone differs at one position. This entry comes from a study of blood T cell repertoires in COVID-19 (dated by TCRdb to 2018 to 2021). About the full investigation: Collaborator samples came from the United States, Italy and Spain and covered acute and convalescent phases of COVID-19. The material from the prospective study consisted of cDNA or gDNA derived from T cells, B-cell-depleted T cells, or PBMCs. Deeply sampled blood TCRbeta repertoires from subjects exposed to, actively infected with, or recovered from COVID-19 were included in the dataset. The repertoires were released in a freely available public database meant as a resource for research on the immune response to SARS-CoV-2. Samples were obtained from the ongoing ImmuneRACE study (first 160 participants) and from 1,254 subjects provided by 6 global collaborators. Sample metadata almost always included a de-identified subject ID, COVID-19 status, age in years and sex. HLA class I and class II types, where available, came from metadata supplied by the sample provider rather than from assay-based typing.

General study outcomes and caveats: How much clinical and demographic metadata was included differed by source and by participant, and the metadata was provided uncurated.

TCRbeta CDR3 regions were amplified from genomic DNA using the immunoSEQ Assay, a bias-controlled multiplex PCR. Per the original workflow: Nucleated cell counts per sample were estimated from amplification of reference gene primers within the assay. Sequence reads were collapsed and filtered to measure the absolute abundance of every unique TCRbeta CDR3 rearrangement. For each sample, productive Simpson clonality was calculated as the square root of Simpson's diversity index over productive rearrangements. What TCRdb holds here is the immuneACCESS table cut down to in-frame rearrangements. Part of the clones is not present; checked against another copy, under half of the missing clones reflect an unresolved V gene, and the others are unexplained. V and J calls and clone size are copied from that table; D and trimming were computed from the DNA. Recorded for this sample are over 350,000 clones; about 85% of them occurred a single time. Approximately 2% of the sample is taken by the ten largest.

Germline trimming: 0 bases from V, 5 bases from J; junction bases outside gene matches: 3. Its CDR3 holds 13 amino acids, cysteine through phenylalanine. CDR3 DNA is the only sequence kept; it has 39 bases, read in frame from the first base. The germline V gene (reference sequence) specifies GTSNPN as CDR1 and SVGIG as CDR2. Enrolling through a virtual design, the prospective study's participants ranged in age from roughly 18 to 89 years and lived across some 22 United States geographic areas. In the prospective study, cohorts were assigned on the basis of participant-reported clinical history obtained from a screening survey and a study questionnaire. Each participant in the prospective study had whole blood, serum and a nasopharyngeal or oropharyngeal swab collected by mobile phlebotomists. Over a 2-month period, participants in the prospective study had the option of providing additional blood draws and questionnaires. Blood samples from the prospective study were shipped frozen or at room temperature prior to DNA extraction.

The sample comprised PBMCs or T cells enriched from blood (not recorded which). The TCR originated in a woman under 30 with acute COVID-19. The chain joins TRBV30 to TRBJ2-7; 8 bases in the junction line up with TRBD2. In nucleotide form, the sequence is TGTGCCTGGAGTGTCCTCGGGAGGGACGAGCAGTACTTC. Its coded protein is CAWSVLGRDEQYF.